This T cell receptor beta chain emerged from a study of cytomegalovirus exposure and HLA in healthy donors. Whole-study context: Sequencing of 150 million to 200 million T cells in an earlier analysis found roughly 120 million unique TCR beta sequences.

The PCR was carried out with 60 Vbeta primers and 13 Jbeta primers. TCRdb keeps only in-frame clones here, not all; method: immunoSEQ multiplex PCR. Across approximately 93,000 clones, the top ten clones capture 3% to 3.5% of the sample. Healthy bone marrow donors supplied every sample. V lost 6 bases, J lost 4 bases, and 5 bases stayed unmatched. The CDR3 sequence is 15 residues long. CDR1 and CDR2 from the germline V gene are MNHNY and SVGAGI (reference sequence). Sequencing used PBMCs. The rearrangement joins TRBV6-6 to TRBJ1-3, with TRBD1 matching over 11 bases. The receptor comes from a woman in her thirties in good health and CMV-seronegative. The CDR3 DNA sequence: TGTGCCAGCAGCCATGGACAGGGGGCAGGAAACACCATATATTTT. Its protein is CASSHGQGAGNTIYF.